This TCR beta chain was identified in a study of post-analysis software for immune sequencing data. Study results and limitations: A few TRBV segments appeared more often in patients than in controls, and TRBV5-6, TRBV5-1 and TRBV20-1 were among these. F measure clustering grouped samples strongly by preparation batch.

Trimming took off 4 bases at V and 13 bases at J, with 20 bases between the two ends. CDR1 is ENHRY and CDR2 is SYGVKD in the germline V gene. This CDR3 is 14 amino acids long. With respect to this clonotype: As yet, its antigen is unknown. Just one base apart from a much larger clone, this may be a read error.

Every TCR beta cDNA library bore unique molecular identifiers. The T cell input of 1 to 10 million gave about 500,000 cDNA molecules. TCRdb itself ran the PCR reads through MiXCR, one entry per CDR3 protein. The data show fewer than 850,000 distinct CDR3 sequences, 30% seen once. The sequenced material came from blood. This chain connects TRBV10-3 to TRBJ2-1; D might be TRBD1 (6 bases). The sequence was collected from a girl aged 10-17 years with multiple sclerosis. This CDR3 is CAISAGQRAETQFF. Here the CDR3 DNA reads TGTGCCATCAGTGCCGGACAGAGGGCAGAGACCCAGTTCTTC.